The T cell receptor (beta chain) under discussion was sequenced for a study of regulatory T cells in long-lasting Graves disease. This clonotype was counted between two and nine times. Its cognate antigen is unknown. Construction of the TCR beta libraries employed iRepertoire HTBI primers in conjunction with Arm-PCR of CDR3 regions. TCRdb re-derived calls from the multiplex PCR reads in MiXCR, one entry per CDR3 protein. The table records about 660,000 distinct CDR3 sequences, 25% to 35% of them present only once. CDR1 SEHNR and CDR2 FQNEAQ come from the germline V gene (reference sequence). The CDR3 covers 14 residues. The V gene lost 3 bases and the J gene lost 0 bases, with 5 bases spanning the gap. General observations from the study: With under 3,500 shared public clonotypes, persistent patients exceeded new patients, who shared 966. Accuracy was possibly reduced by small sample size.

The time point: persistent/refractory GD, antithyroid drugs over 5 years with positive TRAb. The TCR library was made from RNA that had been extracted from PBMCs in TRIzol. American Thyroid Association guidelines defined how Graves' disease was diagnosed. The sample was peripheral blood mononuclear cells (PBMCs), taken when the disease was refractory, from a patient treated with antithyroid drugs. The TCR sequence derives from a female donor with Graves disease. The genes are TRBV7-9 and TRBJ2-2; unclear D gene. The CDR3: CASSLRPNTGELFF. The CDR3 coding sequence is TGTGCCAGCAGCTTGCGTCCGAACACCGGGGAGCTGTTTTTT.